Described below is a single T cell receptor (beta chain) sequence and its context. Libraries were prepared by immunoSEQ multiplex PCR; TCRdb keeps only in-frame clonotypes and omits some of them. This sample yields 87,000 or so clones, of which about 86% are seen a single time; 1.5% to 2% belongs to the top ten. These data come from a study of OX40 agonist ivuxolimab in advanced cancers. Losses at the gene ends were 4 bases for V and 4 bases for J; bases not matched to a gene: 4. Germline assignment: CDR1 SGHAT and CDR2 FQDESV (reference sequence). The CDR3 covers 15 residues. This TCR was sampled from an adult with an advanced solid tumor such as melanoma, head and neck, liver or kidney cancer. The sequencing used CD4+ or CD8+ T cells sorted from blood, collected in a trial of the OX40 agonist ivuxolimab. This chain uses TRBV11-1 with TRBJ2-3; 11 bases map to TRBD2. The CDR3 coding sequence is TGTGCCAGCAGCTCGCTTAGCGGGGGGGCAGATACGCAGTATTTT. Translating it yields CASSSLSGGADTQYF.